This T cell receptor beta chain stems from a study of beta chain features in type 1 diabetes. Study context: The examined sorted cells totaled fewer than 140 million across samples.

The CDR3 length is 15 residues. CDR1 and CDR2 (germline): MNHNS, SASEGT. The isolated RNA, all of it, was reverse transcribed, so expressed TCRB transcripts were what got sequenced. Data came from immunoSEQ multiplex PCR; TCRdb stores just in-frame clones and leaves some out. In the table there are just over 600,000 clones, less than 20% of which are singletons. A remark on this clone: Antigen: not known. One end of the junction fails to match germline, which may point to a read error.

Study outcomes and limitations: It was not settled here whether HLA type affects TCRB rearrangement. More deletions and fewer insertions at VDJ junctions were found in patients with type 1 diabetes.

This chain uses TRBV6-1 with TRBJ2-1, with a weak D call TRBD1 (6 bases). The TCR originated in a man aged 18 to 29 in good health. The source material was naive CD4+ T cells from blood. This chain's CDR3 is CAISELRDNYNEQFF. The DNA of the CDR3 is TGTGCCATCAGTGAGTTAAGGGACAACTACAATGAGCAGTTCTTC.